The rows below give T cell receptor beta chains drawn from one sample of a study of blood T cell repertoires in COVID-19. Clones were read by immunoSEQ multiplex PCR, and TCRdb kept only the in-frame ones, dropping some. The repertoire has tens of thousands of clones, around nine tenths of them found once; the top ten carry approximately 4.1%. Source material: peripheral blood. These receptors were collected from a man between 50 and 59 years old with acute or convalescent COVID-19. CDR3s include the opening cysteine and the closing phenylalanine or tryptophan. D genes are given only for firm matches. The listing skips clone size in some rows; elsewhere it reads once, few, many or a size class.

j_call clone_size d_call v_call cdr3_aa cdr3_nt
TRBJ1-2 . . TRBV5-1 CASSFNRNYGYTF TGCGCCAGCAGCTTCAACAGGAACTATGGCTACACCTTC
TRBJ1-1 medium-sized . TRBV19 CASSMARGSTEAFF TGTGCCAGTAGTATGGCGAGGGGGAGCACTGAAGCTTTCTTT
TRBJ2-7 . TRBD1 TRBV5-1 CASSLTQGASYEQYF TGCGCCAGCAGCTTGACCCAGGGGGCATCCTACGAGCAGTACTTC
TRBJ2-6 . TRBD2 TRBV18 CASSRSGTSGRALSGANVLTF TGTGCCAGCTCACGCTCCGGGACTAGCGGGAGGGCCCTCTCTGGGGCCAACGTCCTGACTTTC
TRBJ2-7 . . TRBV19 CASNPPGLREQYF TGTGCCAGTAACCCCCCAGGGCTCCGCGAGCAGTACTTC
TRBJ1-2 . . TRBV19 CASQEGQMINYGYTF TGTGCCAGTCAGGAAGGACAGATGATTAACTATGGCTACACCTTC
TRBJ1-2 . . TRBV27 CASSSNQGKANYGYTF TGTGCCAGCAGTTCAAACCAGGGTAAAGCTAACTATGGCTACACCTTC
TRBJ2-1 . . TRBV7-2 CASSLRQDNEQFF TGTGCCAGCAGCTTACGACAGGACAATGAGCAGTTCTTC
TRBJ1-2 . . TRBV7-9 CASSLVQGRYGYTF TGTGCCAGCAGCTTAGTTCAGGGCCGCTATGGCTACACCTTC
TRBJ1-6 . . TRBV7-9 CASSDTGIDSPLHF TGTGCCAGCAGCGACACAGGAATTGATTCACCCCTCCACTTT
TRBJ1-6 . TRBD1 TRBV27 CASSRTGLGSPLHF TGTGCCAGCAGTCGGACAGGCTTAGGTTCACCCCTCCACTTT
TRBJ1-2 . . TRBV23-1 CASRRPYGYTF TGCGCCAGCAGGAGGCCCTATGGCTACACCTTC
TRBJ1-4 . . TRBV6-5 CASSRGAGEKLFF TGTGCCAGCAGTAGGGGCGCGGGAGAAAAACTGTTTTTT
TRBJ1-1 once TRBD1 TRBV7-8 CASREGTDTEAFF TGTGCCAGCAGAGAAGGGACAGACACTGAAGCTTTCTTT
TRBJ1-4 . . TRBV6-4 CASSDSLRGTNEKLFF TGTGCCAGCAGTGACTCGCTACGAGGGACTAATGAAAAACTGTTTTTT
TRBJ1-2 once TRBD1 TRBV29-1 CSVQYRGGGYTF TGCAGCGTGCAATACAGGGGGGGTGGCTACACCTTC
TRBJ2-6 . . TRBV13 CASSSPEGSGANVLTF TGTGCCAGCAGCTCCCCCGAAGGGAGTGGGGCCAACGTCCTGACTTTC
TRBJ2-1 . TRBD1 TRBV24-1 CATSLEGAVHEQFF TGTGCCACCAGCTTAGAGGGGGCGGTGCATGAGCAGTTCTTC
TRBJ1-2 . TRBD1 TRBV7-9 CASGTGGAVYGYTF TGTGCCAGCGGCACAGGGGGCGCGGTTTATGGCTACACCTTC
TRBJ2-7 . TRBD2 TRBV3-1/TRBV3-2 CASSQGLAVSYEQYF TGTGCCAGCAGCCAAGGGCTAGCGGTCTCCTACGAGCAGTACTTC
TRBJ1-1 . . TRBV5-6 CASSLTEYTEAFF TGTGCCAGCAGCTTGACGGAGTACACTGAAGCTTTCTTT
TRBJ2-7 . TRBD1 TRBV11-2 CASSGDRGSHEQYF TGTGCCAGCAGCGGGGACAGGGGATCCCACGAGCAGTACTTC
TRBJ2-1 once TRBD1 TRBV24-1 CATSAPGQRNEQFF TGTGCCACCAGTGCCCCGGGACAGAGAAATGAGCAGTTCTTC
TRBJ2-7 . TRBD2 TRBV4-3 CASSQKAGGPYEQYF TGCGCCAGCAGCCAAAAAGCGGGGGGGCCTTACGAGCAGTACTTC
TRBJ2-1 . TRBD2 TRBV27 CASSLSGLVNEQFF TGTGCCAGCAGTTTATCCGGACTAGTTAATGAGCAGTTCTTC
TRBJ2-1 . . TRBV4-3 CASSQYLETLEGNNEQFF TGCGCCAGCAGCCAATACCTAGAAACTCTCGAAGGAAACAATGAGCAGTTCTTC
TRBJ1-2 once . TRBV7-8 CASSPRVGRGRGYTF TGTGCCAGCAGCCCAAGGGTTGGTAGGGGTCGTGGCTACACCTTC
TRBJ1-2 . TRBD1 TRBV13 CASSARTGGSYGYTF TGTGCCAGCAGCGCCCGGACAGGGGGTAGCTATGGCTACACCTTC
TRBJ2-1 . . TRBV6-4 CASSDSTQGGHEQFF TGTGCCAGCAGTGACTCGACCCAGGGGGGTCATGAGCAGTTCTTC
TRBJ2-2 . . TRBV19 CASSIRVFTGELFF TGTGCCAGTAGTATAAGAGTTTTCACCGGGGAGCTGTTTTTT
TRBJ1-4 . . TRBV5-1 CASSPVTTSADEKLFF TGCGCCAGCAGCCCAGTTACGACGTCTGCGGATGAAAAACTGTTTTTT
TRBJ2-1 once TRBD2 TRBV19 CASRLAESNEQFF TGTGCCAGCCGACTAGCGGAAAGCAATGAGCAGTTCTTC
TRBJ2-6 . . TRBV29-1 CSVAAGTGANVLTF TGCAGCGTTGCCGCGGGGACTGGGGCCAACGTCCTGACTTTC
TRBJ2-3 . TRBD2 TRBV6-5 CASKREWADTQYF TGTGCCAGCAAGCGGGAGTGGGCCGATACGCAGTATTTT
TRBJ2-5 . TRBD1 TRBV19 CASSNRDRSYQETQYF TGTGCCAGTAGTAACCGGGACAGGTCGTACCAAGAGACCCAGTACTTC
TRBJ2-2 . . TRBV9 CASSVLGPGELFF TGTGCCAGCAGCGTACTAGGTCCCGGGGAGCTGTTTTTT
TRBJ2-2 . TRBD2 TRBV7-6 CASSQRRLAGTGELFF TGTGCCAGCAGCCAGAGGAGGCTAGCGGGAACCGGGGAGCTGTTTTTT
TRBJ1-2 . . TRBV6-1 CASSEAAGYTF TGTGCCAGCAGTGAAGCAGCTGGCTACACCTTC
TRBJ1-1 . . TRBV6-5 CASSYSALNTEAFF TGTGCCAGCAGTTACTCAGCGTTGAACACTGAAGCTTTCTTT
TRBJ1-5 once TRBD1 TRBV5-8 CASSSGTGAHQPQHF TGTGCCAGCAGCTCCGGGACAGGCGCCCATCAGCCCCAGCATTTT
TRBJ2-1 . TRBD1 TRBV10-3 CATTDRVSGEQFF TGTGCCACGACGGACAGGGTCTCGGGTGAGCAGTTCTTC
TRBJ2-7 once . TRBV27 CASSLLGGGSYEQYF TGTGCCAGCAGTTTACTCGGTGGAGGCAGCTACGAGCAGTACTTC
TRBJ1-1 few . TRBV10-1 CASSTGNTEAFF TGCGCCAGTTCGACAGGGAACACTGAAGCTTTCTTT
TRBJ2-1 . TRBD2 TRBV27 CASSPFAGGSYNEQFF TGTGCCAGCAGCCCCTTCGCGGGGGGATCCTACAATGAGCAGTTCTTC
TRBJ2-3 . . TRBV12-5 CASTWAQYSTDTQYF TGTGCTAGTACTTGGGCCCAATATAGCACAGATACGCAGTATTTT
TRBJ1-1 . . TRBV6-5 CASILTGDMNTEAFF TGTGCCAGCATTTTAACCGGGGACATGAACACTGAAGCTTTCTTT